Here is one T cell receptor beta chain with its context. What it binds is not known. These data come from a study of metastatic and nonmetastatic thyroid tumors. General study findings and limits: Versus benign nodules, malignant thyroid tumors reportedly had significantly higher TCR beta diversity, in blood and tumor.

Germline-derived CDR1 and CDR2 are SGHTA and FQGNSA. Trimming removed 6 bases from V and 0 bases from J, with 11 bases in between. The CDR3 totals 14 residues. There were no patients who had received any treatment before thyroid surgery. As originally analysed: Variation in CDR3 across clinicopathological groups served as the basis for constructing a distant-metastasis classifier in papillary thyroid cancer. TCRdb ran MiXCR on the PCR reads. Clone size and V and J calls follow TCRdb, not the original study. The data show fewer than 35,000 clones, 25% to 30% seen once. Specimen: blood. The rearrangement joins TRBV7-2 to TRBJ2-5; the D gene is possibly TRBD2 (6 bases). The source is a female donor with papillary thyroid cancer or a benign thyroid nodule (not recorded which). Some clones in this sample may be carry-over from other donors' samples. For the CDR3, the DNA is TGTGCCAGCAGTCCCCGGGGGAACCAAGAGACCCAGTACTTC. This codes for CASSPRGNQETQYF.